Included here is one T cell receptor beta chain sequence, with context. TCRdb keeps only in-frame clones here, not all; method: immunoSEQ multiplex PCR. The data contain around 84,000 clones, 91% of them singletons. This sample is drawn from a study of control samples from healthy donors and cancer patients. Germline CDR1 and CDR2: SEHNR and FQNEAQ (reference sequence). The CDR3 extends over 16 amino acids. V dropped 5 bases and J dropped 2 bases, with 19 bases sitting between them. The sequencing input was blood. This TCR was sampled from a man between 25 and 39 years old in good health. The V and J genes are TRBV7-9 and TRBJ2-7, with D possibly being TRBD1 (6 bases). The CDR3 spells CASSPLNLGATYEQYF. The CDR3 nucleotides are TGTGCCAGCAGCCCTCTGAATCTGGGGGCAACCTACGAGCAGTACTTC.